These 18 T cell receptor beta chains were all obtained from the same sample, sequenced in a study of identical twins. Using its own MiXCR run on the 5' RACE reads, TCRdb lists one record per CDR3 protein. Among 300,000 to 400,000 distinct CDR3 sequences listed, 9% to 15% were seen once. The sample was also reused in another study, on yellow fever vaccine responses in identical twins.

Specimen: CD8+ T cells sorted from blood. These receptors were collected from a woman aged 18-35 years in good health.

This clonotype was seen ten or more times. CDR3 sequence: CASSSGLPGANVLTF. In DNA, the CDR3 is TGTGCCAGCAGTTCAGGGCTCCCTGGGGCCAACGTCCTGACTTTC. The genes are TRBV28 and TRBJ2-6; a possible D gene is TRBD1 (5 bases). The germline V and J ends were trimmed by 4 bases and 2 bases, with 9 bases remaining between them. The CDR3 sequence is 15 residues long. CDR1 MDHEN and CDR2 SYDVKM come from the germline V gene.

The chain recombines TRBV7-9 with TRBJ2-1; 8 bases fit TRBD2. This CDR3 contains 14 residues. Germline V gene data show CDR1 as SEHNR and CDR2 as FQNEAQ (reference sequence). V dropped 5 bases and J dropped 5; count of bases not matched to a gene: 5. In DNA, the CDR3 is TGTGCCAGCAGCACCAGCGGGGGAAACAATGAGCAGTTCTTC. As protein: CASSTSGGNNEQFF.

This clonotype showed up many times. CDR3 nucleotide sequence: TGTGCCAGCAGCTTGAACTCCGAGCAGTACTTC. Residues: CASSLNSEQYF. This chain uses TRBV5-5 with TRBJ2-7; no firm D call. CDR1 is SGHKS and CDR2 is YYEKEE in the germline V gene (reference sequence). The CDR3 has 11 residues. V was pared by 1 base and J by 6 bases, with 5 bases between.

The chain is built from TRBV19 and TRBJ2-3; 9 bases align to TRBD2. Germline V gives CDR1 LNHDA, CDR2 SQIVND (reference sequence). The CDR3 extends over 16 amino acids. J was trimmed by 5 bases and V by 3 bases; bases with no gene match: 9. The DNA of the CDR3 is TGTGCCAGTAGTATGGTAATTTCTAGCGGGGAAGATACGCAGTATTTT. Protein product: CASSMVISSGEDTQYF.

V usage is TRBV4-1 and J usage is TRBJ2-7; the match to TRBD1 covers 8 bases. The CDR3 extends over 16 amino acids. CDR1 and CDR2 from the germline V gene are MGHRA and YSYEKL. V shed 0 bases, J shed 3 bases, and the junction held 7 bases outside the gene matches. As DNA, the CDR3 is TGCGCCAGCAGCCAAGATGTGGGGACAGGTTACTACGAGCAGTACGTC. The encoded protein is CASSQDVGTGYYEQYV.

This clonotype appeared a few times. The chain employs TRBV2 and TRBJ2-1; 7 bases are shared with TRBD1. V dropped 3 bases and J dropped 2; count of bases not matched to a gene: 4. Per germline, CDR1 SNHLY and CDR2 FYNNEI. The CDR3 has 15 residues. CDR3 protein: CASSEVTGAYNEQFF. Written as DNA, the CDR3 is TGTGCCAGCAGTGAGGTAACAGGGGCCTACAATGAGCAGTTCTTC.

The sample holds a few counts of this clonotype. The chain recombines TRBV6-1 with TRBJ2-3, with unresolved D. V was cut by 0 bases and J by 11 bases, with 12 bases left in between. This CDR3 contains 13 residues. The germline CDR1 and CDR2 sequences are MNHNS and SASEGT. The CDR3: CASSEALGWEQYF. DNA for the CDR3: TGTGCCAGCAGTGAAGCGCTGGGATGGGAGCAGTATTTT.

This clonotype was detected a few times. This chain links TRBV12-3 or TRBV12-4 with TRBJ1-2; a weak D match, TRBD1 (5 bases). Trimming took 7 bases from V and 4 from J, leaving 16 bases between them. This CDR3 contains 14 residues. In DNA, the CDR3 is TGTGCCAGCACCTCGGGGGGGGTTTTCTATGGCTACACCTTC. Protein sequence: CASTSGGVFYGYTF.

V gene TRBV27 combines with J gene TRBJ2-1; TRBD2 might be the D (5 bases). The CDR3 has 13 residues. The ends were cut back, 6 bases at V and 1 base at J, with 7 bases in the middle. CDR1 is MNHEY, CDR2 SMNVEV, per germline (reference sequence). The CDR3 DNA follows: TGTGCCAGCAGGGGCGGGTCCTACAATGAGCAGTTCTTC. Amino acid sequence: CASRGGSYNEQFF.

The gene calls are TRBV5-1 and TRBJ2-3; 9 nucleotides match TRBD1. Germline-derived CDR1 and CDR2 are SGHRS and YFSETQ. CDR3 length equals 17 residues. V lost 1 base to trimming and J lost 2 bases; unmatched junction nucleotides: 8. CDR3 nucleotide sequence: TGCGCCAGCAGCTTGTTCCGGGACAGGGACTACACAGATACGCAGTATTTT. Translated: CASSLFRDRDYTDTQYF.

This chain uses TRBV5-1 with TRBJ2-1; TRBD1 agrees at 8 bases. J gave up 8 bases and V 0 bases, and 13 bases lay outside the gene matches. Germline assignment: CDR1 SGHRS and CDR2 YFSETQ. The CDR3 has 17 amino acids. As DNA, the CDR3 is TGCGCCAGCAGCTTGGCCTTTGTGACAGGGGCGAGGGATGAGCAGTTCTTC. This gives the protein CASSLAFVTGARDEQFF.

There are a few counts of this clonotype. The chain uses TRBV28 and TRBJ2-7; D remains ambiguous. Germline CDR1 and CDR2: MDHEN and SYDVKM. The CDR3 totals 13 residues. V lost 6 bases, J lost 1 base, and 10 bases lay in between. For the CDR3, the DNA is TGTGCCAGCAGGACGACGCGGTCCTACGAGCAGTACTTC. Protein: CASRTTRSYEQYF. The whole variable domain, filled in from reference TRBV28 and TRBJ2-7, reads DVKVTQSSRYLVKRTGEKVFLECVQDMDHENMFWYRQDPGLGLRLIYFSYDVKMKEKGDIPEGYSVSREKKERFSLILESASTNQTSMYLCASRTTRSYEQYFGPGTRLTVT.

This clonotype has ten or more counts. For the CDR3, the DNA is TGCAGTGCAAACTACGGGGACAGGGTCTACGAGCAGTACGTC. This translates into CSANYGDRVYEQYV. V and J are TRBV20-1 and TRBJ2-7; TRBD1 matches at 9 bases. The junction had 9 bases not matched to a gene; V was cut back by 6 bases and J by 3 bases. CDR1 and CDR2 (germline): DFQATT, SNEGSKA (reference sequence). The CDR3 consists of 14 residues.

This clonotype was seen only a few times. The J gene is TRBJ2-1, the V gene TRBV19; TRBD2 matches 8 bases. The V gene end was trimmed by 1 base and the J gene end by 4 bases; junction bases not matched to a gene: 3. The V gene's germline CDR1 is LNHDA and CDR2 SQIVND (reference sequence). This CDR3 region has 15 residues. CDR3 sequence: CASSIAGGAYNEQFF. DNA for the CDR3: TGTGCCAGTAGTATAGCGGGAGGGGCTTACAATGAGCAGTTCTTC.

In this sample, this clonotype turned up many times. DNA of the CDR3: TGCGCCAGCAGCTTGGCCGGGGACAACTATGGCTACACCTTC. As protein: CASSLAGDNYGYTF. This sequence joins TRBV5-1 and TRBJ1-2, with D perhaps TRBD1 (5 bases). There are 14 residues in the CDR3. Between the trimmed V and J ends, which lost 0 bases and 2 bases, there was a span of 8 bases. Looked up from germline, CDR1 is SGHRS and CDR2 is YFSETQ.

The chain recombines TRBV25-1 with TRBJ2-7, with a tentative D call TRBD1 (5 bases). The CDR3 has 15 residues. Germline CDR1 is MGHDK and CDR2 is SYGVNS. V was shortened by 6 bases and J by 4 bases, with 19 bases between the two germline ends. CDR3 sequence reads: CASRGRERYGYEQYF. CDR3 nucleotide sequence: TGTGCCAGCAGGGGGCGCGAAAGATATGGATACGAGCAGTACTTC.

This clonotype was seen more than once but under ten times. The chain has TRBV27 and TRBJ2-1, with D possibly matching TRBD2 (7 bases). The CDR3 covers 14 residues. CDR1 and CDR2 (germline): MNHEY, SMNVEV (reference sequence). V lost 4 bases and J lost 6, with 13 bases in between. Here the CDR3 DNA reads TGTGCCAGCAGTTACGGGGGGCCGGGCAATGAGCAGTTCTTC. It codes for CASSYGGPGNEQFF.

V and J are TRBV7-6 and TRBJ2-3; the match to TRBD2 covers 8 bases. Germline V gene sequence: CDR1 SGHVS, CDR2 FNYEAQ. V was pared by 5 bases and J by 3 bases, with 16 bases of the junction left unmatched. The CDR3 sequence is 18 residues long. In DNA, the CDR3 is TGTGCCAGCAGCCCCCCGGGGCCAGCGGAGCGGGGGACAGATACGCAGTATTTT. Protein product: CASSPPGPAERGTDTQYF.